This entry features one T cell receptor beta chain sequence. The data originate from a study of blood T cell repertoires in COVID-19. The assay was immunoSEQ multiplex PCR, and TCRdb's table has in-frame clones only and misses some. The sample has around 400,000 clones, about four fifths seen once. V lost 3 bases and J lost 6, with 2 bases in between. This CDR3 has 11 residues. Germline CDR1 and CDR2: LGHNT and FRNRAP. The sample taken for sequencing was PBMCs or T cells enriched from blood (not recorded which). This receptor was taken from a woman aged 50 to 65 who had recovered from COVID-19. V usage is TRBV12-5 and J usage is TRBJ2-2; no firm D call. The CDR3 loop is CASGFAGELFF. CDR3 coding DNA: TGTGCTAGTGGTTTCGCCGGGGAGCTGTTTTTT.